Listed below are T cell receptor beta chains from one sample, sequenced in a study of regulatory T cells in long-lasting Graves disease. TCRdb itself ran the multiplex PCR reads through MiXCR, one entry per CDR3 protein. The sample holds around 480,000 distinct CDR3 sequences; about 16% are singletons and the top ten take approximately 25%. The same data also contributed to another study, on T cells in Graves' hyperthyroidism and ophthalmopathy.

The sample consisted of peripheral blood mononuclear cells (PBMCs), taken at new diagnosis, from a patient treated with antithyroid drugs. Receptors originate from a woman aged 40-65 years with Graves disease. The CDR3 runs from the conserved cysteine through the conserved F or W. The D gene is left open where the match is weak.

D gene: -
V gene: TRBV13
J gene: TRBJ2-7
CDR3 protein: CASSFSASEQYF

D gene: TRBD1
V gene: TRBV28
J gene: TRBJ1-5
CDR3 protein: CASSRQGINQPQHF

D gene: -
V gene: TRBV12-3/TRBV12-4
J gene: TRBJ1-1
CDR3 protein: CASSLGTSGGNTEAFF

D gene: -
V gene: TRBV28
J gene: TRBJ1-2
CDR3 protein: CASSNIYGYTF

D gene: TRBD1
V gene: TRBV12-3/TRBV12-4
J gene: TRBJ2-7
CDR3 protein: CASSRDRGEPYEQYF

D gene: TRBD1
V gene: TRBV7-3
J gene: TRBJ2-1
CDR3 protein: CASGQGQYNGQFF

D gene: -
V gene: TRBV2
J gene: TRBJ1-1
CDR3 protein: CASRTTEAFF

D gene: -
V gene: TRBV12-3/TRBV12-4
J gene: TRBJ2-3
CDR3 protein: CASSFVIDTQYF

D gene: -
V gene: TRBV7-3
J gene: TRBJ2-5
CDR3 protein: CASSRANQETQYF

D gene: TRBD2
V gene: TRBV5-1
J gene: TRBJ2-7
CDR3 protein: CASSIGPGGEQYF

D gene: -
V gene: TRBV11-2
J gene: TRBJ1-3
CDR3 protein: CASSLRGAGNTIYF

D gene: TRBD2
V gene: TRBV6-1
J gene: TRBJ2-2
CDR3 protein: CASVLLLAGGANTGELFF

D gene: -
V gene: TRBV3-1
J gene: TRBJ1-2
CDR3 protein: CASSQTLASGYTF

D gene: -
V gene: TRBV12-3/TRBV12-4
J gene: TRBJ1-3
CDR3 protein: CAGSLTGFGGNTIYF

D gene: -
V gene: TRBV9
J gene: TRBJ1-2
CDR3 protein: CASSVAWSGDYGYTF

D gene: -
V gene: TRBV11-2
J gene: TRBJ2-5
CDR3 protein: CASSLLIAARGATQYF

D gene: -
V gene: TRBV2
J gene: TRBJ1-1
CDR3 protein: CASSDPTEAFF

D gene: TRBD2
V gene: TRBV7-9
J gene: TRBJ2-1
CDR3 protein: CAAAGTSGHNEQFF

D gene: -
V gene: TRBV6-2/TRBV6-3
J gene: TRBJ1-6
CDR3 protein: CASSDTGIFLSPLHF

D gene: TRBD2
V gene: TRBV7-2
J gene: TRBJ2-7
CDR3 protein: CASSFLLAGGTEQYF

D gene: -
V gene: TRBV24-1
J gene: TRBJ1-5
CDR3 protein: CAIARGNSNQPQHF

D gene: TRBD2
V gene: TRBV4-1
J gene: TRBJ2-3
CDR3 protein: CASSLTSGGAEDTQYF